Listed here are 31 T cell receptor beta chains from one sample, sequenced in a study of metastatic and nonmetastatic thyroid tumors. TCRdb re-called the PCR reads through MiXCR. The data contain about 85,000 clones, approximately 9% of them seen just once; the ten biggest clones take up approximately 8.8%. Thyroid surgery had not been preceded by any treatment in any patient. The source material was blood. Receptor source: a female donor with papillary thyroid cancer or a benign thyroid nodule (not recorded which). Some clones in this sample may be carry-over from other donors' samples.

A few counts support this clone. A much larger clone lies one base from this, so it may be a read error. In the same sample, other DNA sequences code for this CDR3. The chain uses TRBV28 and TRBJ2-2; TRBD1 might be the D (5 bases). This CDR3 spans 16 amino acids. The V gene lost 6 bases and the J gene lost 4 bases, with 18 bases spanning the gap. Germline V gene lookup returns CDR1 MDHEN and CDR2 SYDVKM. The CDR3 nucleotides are TGTGCCAGCAGCCGTCTCCGTGGGGCTGGCACCGGGGAGCTGTTTTTT. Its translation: CASSRLRGAGTGELFF.

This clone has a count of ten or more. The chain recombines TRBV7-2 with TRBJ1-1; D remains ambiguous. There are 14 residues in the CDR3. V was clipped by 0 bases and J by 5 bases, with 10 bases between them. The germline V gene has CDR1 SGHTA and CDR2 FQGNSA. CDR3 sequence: CASSLAGRGTEAFF. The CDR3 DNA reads TGTGCCAGCAGCTTAGCAGGGAGAGGGACTGAAGCTTTCTTT. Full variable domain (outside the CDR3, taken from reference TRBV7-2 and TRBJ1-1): GAGVSQSPSNKVTEKGKDVELRCDPISGHTALYWYRQSLGQGLEFLIYFQGNSAPDKSGLPSDRFSAERTGGSVSTLTIQRTQQEDSAVYLCASSLAGRGTEAFFGQGTRLTVV.

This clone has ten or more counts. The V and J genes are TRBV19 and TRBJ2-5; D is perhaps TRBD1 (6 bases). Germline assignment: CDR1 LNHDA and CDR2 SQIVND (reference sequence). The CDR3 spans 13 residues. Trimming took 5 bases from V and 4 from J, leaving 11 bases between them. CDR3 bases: TGTGCCAGTAGTCCACAGGGCCGAGAGACCCAGTACTTC. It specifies CASSPQGRETQYF.

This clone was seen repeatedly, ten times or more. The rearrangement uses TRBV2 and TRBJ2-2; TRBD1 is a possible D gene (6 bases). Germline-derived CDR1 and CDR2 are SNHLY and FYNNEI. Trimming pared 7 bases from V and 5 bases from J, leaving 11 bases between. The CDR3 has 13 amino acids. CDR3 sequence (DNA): TGTGCCAGCAACAGGGTTGAGACCGGGGAGCTGTTTTTT. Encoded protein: CASNRVETGELFF. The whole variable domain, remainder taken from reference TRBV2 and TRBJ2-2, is EPEVTQTPSHQVTQMGQEVILRCVPISNHLYFYWYRQILGQKVEFLVSFYNNEISEKSEIFDDQFSVERPDGSNFTLKIRSTKLEDSAMYFCASNRVETGELFFGEGSRLTVL.

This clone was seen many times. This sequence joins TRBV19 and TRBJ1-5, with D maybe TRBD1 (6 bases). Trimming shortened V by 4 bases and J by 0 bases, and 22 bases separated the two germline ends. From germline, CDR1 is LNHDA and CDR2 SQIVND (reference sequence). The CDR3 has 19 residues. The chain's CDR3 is CASSRSDRLDSYSNQPQHF. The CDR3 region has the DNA TGTGCCAGTAGTAGGTCCGACAGGTTAGATTCGTATAGCAATCAGCCCCAGCATTTT.

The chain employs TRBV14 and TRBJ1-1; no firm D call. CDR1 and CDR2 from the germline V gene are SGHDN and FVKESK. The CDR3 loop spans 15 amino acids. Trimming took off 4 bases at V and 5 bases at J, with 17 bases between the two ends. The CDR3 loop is CASSPFLRPGTEAFF. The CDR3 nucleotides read TGTGCCAGCAGCCCATTTCTCCGGCCGGGGACTGAAGCTTTCTTT.

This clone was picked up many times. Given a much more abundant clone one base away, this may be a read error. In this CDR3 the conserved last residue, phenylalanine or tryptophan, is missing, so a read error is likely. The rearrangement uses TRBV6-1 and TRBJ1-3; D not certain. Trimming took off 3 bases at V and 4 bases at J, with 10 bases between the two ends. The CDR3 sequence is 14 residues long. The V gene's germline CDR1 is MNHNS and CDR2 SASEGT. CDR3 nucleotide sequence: TGTGCCAGCAGTGACGATGGGGTCGGAAACACCATATATCTT. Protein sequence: CASSDDGVGNTIYL.

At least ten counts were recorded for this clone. CDR3 sequence (DNA): TGTGCCAGCAGTGAAGCAACTAGGTCCAATGAGCAGTTCTTC. Amino acid sequence: CASSEATRSNEQFF. The rearrangement joins TRBV2 to TRBJ2-1; D might be TRBD2 (5 bases). The germline CDR1 and CDR2 sequences are SNHLY and FYNNEI. CDR3 length: 14 residues. V lost 0 bases and J lost 6, with 9 bases in between.

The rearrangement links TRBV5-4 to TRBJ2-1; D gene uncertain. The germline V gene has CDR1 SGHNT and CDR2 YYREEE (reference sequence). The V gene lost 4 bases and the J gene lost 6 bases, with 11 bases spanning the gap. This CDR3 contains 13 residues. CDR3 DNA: TGTGCCAGCAGCCCGCTTATGGGCAATGAGCAGTTCTTC. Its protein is CASSPLMGNEQFF.

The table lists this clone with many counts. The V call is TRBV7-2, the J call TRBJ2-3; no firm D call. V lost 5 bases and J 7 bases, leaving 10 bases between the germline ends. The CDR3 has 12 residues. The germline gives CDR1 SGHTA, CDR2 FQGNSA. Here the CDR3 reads CASSPDLYTQYF. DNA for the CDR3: TGTGCCAGCAGCCCCGACCTCTATACGCAGTATTTT.

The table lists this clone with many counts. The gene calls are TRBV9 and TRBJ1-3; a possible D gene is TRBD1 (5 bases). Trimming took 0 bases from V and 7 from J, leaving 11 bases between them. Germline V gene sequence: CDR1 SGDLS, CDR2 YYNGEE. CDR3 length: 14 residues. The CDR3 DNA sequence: TGTGCCAGCAGCGTAGAAGGGAAGGGGAACACCATATATTTT. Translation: CASSVEGKGNTIYF. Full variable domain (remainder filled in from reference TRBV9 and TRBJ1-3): DSGVTQTPKHLITATGQRVTLRCSPRSGDLSVYWYQQSLDQGLQFLIQYYNGEERAKGNILERFSAQQFPDLHSELNLSSLELGDSALYFCASSVEGKGNTIYFGEGSWLTVV.

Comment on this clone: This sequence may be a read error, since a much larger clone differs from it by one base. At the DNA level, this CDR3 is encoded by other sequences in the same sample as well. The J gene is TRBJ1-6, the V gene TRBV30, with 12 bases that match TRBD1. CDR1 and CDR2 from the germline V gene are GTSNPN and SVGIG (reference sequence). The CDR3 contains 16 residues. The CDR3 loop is CAWRGTGGGNNSPLHF. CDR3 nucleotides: TGTGCCTGGAGGGGGACAGGGGGCGGAAATAATTCACCCCTCCACTTC.

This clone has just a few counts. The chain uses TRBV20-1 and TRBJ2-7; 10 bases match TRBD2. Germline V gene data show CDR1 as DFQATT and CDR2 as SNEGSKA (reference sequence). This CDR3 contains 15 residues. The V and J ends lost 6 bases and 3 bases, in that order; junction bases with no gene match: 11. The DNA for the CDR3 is TGCAGTGCACCCACCGGAGCGGGGGGGGTCTACGAGCAGTACTTC. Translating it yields CSAPTGAGGVYEQYF.

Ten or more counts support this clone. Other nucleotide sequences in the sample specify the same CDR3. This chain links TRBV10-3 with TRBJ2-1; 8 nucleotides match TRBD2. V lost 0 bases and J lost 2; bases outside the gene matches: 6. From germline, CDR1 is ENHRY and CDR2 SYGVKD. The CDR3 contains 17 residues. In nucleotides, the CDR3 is TGTGCCATCAGTGAGTCAGAAGCGGGGGCCCCCTACAATGAGCAGTTCTTC. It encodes CAISESEAGAPYNEQFF.

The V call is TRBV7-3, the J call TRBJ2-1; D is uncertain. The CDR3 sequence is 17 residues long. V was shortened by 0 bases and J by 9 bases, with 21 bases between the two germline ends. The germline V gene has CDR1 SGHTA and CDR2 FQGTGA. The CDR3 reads CASSLTWSVCRQREQFF. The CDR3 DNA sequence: TGTGCCAGCAGCTTAACGTGGAGCGTGTGTAGGCAACGTGAGCAGTTCTTC.

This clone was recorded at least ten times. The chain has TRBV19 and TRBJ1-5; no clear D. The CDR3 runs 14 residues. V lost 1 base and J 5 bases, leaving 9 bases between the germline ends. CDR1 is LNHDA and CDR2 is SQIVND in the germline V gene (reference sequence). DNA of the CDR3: TGTGCCAGTAGTATAGCGGTGGTTGATCAGCCCCAGCATTTT. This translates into CASSIAVVDQPQHF.

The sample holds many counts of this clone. CDR3 protein: CASTYNPPGPTEAFF. The CDR3 nucleotides are TGTGCCAGTACCTACAACCCCCCCGGACCCACTGAAGCTTTCTTT. The V and J genes are TRBV19 and TRBJ1-1; no definite D call. The CDR3 extends over 15 amino acids. Trimming took off 7 bases at V and 4 bases at J, with 19 bases between the two ends. Germline lookup yields CDR1 LNHDA and CDR2 SQIVND (reference sequence).

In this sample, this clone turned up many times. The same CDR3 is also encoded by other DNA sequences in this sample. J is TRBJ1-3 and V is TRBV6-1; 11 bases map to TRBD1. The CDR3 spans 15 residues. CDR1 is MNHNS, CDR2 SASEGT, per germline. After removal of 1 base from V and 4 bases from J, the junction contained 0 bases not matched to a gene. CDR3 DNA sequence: TGTGCCAGCAGTGAAGGGACAGGGGGCGGAAACACCATATATTTT. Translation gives CASSEGTGGGNTIYF.

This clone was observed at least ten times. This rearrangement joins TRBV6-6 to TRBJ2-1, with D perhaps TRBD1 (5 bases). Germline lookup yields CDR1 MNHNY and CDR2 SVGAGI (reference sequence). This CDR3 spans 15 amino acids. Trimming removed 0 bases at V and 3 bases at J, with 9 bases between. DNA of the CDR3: TGTGCCAGCAGTTACTCCGGACACGACTACAATGAGCAGTTCTTC. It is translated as CASSYSGHDYNEQFF.

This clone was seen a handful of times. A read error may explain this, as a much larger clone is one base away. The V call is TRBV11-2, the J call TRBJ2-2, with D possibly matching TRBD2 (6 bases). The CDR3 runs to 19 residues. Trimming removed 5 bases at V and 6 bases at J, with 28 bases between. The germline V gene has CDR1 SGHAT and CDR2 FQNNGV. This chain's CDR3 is CASSAYPRGGVARAGELFF. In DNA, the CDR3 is TGTGCCAGCAGCGCCTACCCTCGGGGCGGGGTGGCCCGAGCCGGGGAGCTGTTTTTT.

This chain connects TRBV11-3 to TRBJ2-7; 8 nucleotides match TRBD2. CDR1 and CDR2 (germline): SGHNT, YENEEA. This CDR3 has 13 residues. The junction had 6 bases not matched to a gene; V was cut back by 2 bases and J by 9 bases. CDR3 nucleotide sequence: TGTGCCAGCAGCTTAACAGCGGGGGAGCGGCAGTACTTC. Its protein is CASSLTAGERQYF.

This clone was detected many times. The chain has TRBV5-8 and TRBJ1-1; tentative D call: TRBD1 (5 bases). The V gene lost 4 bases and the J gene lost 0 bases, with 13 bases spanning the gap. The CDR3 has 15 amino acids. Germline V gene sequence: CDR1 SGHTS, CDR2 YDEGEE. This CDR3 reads CASSRRQTMNTEAFF. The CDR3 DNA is TGTGCCAGCAGCCGACGACAGACGATGAACACTGAAGCTTTCTTT.

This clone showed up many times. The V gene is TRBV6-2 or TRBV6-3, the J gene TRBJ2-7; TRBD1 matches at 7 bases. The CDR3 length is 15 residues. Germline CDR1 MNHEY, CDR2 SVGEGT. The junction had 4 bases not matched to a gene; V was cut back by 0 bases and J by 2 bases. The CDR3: CASSYSGDSPYEQYF. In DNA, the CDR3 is TGTGCCAGCAGTTACTCGGGGGACAGTCCCTACGAGCAGTACTTC.

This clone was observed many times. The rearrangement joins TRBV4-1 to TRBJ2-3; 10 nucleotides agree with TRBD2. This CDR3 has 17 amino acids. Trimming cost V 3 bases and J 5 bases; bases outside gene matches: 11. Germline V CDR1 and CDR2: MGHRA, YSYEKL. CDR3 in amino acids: CASSQDPAGGSRDTQYF. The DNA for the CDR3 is TGCGCCAGCAGCCAGGATCCAGCGGGGGGGAGTAGAGATACGCAGTATTTT.

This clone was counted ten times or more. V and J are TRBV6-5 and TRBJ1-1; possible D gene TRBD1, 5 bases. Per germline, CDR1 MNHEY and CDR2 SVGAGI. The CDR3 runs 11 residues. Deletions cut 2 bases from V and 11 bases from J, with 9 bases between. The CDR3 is CASSYGGGAFF. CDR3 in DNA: TGTGCCAGCAGTTACGGGGGAGGGGCTTTCTTT.

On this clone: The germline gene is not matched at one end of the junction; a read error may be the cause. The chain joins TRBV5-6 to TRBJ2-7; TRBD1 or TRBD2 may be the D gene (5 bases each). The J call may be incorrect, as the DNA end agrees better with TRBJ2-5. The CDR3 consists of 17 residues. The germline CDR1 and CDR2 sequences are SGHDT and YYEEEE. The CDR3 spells CAISLGPPGKGQETQYF. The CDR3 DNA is TGTGCCATCAGCTTGGGCCCGCCGGGGAAGGGGCAAGAGACCCAGTACTTC.

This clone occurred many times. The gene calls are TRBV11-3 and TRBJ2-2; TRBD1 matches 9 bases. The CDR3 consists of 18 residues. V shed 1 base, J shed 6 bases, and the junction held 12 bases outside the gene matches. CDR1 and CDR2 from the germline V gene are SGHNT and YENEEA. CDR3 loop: CASSLGDRGRVAAGELFF. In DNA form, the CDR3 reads TGTGCCAGCAGCTTAGGAGACAGGGGGAGGGTGGCCGCCGGGGAGCTGTTTTTT.

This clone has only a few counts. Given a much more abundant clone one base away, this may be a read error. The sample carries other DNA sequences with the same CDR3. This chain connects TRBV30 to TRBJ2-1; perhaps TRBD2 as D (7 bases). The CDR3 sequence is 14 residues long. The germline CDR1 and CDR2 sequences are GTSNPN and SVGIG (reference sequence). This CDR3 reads CAWSVSGGQNEQFF. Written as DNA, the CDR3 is TGCGCCTGGAGTGTGTCCGGGGGGCAAAATGAGCAGTTCTTC.

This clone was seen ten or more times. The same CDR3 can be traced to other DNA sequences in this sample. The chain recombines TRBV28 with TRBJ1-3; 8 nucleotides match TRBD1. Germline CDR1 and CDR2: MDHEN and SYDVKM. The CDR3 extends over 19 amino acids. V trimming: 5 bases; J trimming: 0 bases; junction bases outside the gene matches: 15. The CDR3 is CASSALGTGPADSGNTIYF. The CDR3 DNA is TGTGCCAGCAGTGCACTGGGGACAGGCCCCGCGGACTCTGGAAACACCATATATTTT. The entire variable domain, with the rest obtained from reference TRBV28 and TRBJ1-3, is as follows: DVKVTQSSRYLVKRTGEKVFLECVQDMDHENMFWYRQDPGLGLRLIYFSYDVKMKEKGDIPEGYSVSREKKERFSLILESASTNQTSMYLCASSALGTGPADSGNTIYFGEGSWLTVV.

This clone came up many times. The CDR3 nucleotides are TGTGCCAGCAGCTTAGCGGCCTACGGGGAGCTGTTTTTT. Translated, it gives CASSLAAYGELFF. This chain connects TRBV7-2 to TRBJ2-2, with no clear D. Germline lookup yields CDR1 SGHTA and CDR2 FQGNSA. V lost 0 bases and J 7 bases, leaving 6 bases between the germline ends. This CDR3 comprises 13 residues.

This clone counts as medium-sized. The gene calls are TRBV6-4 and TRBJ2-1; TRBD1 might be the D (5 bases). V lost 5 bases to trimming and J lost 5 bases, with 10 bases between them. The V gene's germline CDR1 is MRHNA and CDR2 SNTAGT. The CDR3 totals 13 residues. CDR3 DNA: TGTGCCAGCAGTCAGGACACCAACAATGAGCAGTTCTTC. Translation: CASSQDTNNEQFF.